The clone carrying this TCR beta chain was recorded only once. This record belongs to a study of blood T cell repertoires in COVID-19. TCRdb keeps only in-frame clones here, not all; method: immunoSEQ multiplex PCR. Found here are approximately 200,000 clones, about 87% of them singletons; the top ten hold 10%. CDR1 is MDHEN, CDR2 SYDVKM, per germline. The CDR3 totals 14 residues. The ends lost 7 bases at V and 1 base at J; junction bases unmatched: 6. The sequenced sample consisted of PBMCs or T cells enriched from blood (not recorded which). The chain combines TRBV28 with TRBJ1-1, with 7 bases fitting TRBD1. The clonotype was recovered from a man between 18 and 35 years old with acute COVID-19. Written as DNA, the CDR3 is TGTGCCAGCATTCCGGGACAGAAGAACACTGAAGCTTTCTTT. The encoded protein is CASIPGQKNTEAFF.